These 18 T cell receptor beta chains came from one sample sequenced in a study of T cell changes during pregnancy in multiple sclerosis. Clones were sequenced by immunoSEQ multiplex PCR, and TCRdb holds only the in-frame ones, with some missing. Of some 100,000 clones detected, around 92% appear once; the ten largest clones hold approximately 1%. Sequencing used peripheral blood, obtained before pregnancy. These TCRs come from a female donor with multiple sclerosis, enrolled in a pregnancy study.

CDR3 residues: CASSDRGGGTSYEQYF. DNA for the CDR3: TGTGCCAGCAGTGATCGGGGCGGGGGAACTTCCTACGAGCAGTACTTC. The chain recombines TRBV6-1 with TRBJ2-7; 7 nucleotides match TRBD2. The CDR3 loop spans 16 amino acids. Trimming at V came to 3 bases and at J to 1 base, leaving 9 bases not matched to a gene. CDR1 and CDR2 (germline): MNHNS, SASEGT.

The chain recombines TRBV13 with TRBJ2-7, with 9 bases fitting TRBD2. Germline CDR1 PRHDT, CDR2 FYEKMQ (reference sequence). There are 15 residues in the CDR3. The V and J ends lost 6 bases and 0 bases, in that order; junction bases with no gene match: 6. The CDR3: CASSSRTSASYEQYF. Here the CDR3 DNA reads TGTGCCAGCAGTTCACGGACTAGCGCCTCCTACGAGCAGTACTTC.

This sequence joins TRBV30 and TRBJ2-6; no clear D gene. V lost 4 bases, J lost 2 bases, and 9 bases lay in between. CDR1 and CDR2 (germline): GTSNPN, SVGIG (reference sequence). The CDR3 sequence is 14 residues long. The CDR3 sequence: CAWTRVTGANVLTF. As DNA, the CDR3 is TGTGCCTGGACTCGGGTCACTGGGGCCAACGTCCTGACTTTC.

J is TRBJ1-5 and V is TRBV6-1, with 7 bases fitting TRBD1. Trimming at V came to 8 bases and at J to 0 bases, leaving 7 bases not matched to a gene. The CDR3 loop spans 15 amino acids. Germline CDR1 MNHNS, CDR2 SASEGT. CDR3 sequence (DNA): TGTGCCAGCTGGAGACAGGGCAATAGCAATCAGCCCCAGCATTTT. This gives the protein CASWRQGNSNQPQHF.

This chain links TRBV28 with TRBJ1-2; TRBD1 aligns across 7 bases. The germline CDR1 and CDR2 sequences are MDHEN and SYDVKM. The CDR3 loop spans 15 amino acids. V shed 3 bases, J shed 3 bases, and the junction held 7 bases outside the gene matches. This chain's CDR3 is CASSFRGTVDYGYTF. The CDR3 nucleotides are TGTGCCAGCAGTTTTCGGGGGACAGTCGACTATGGCTACACCTTC.

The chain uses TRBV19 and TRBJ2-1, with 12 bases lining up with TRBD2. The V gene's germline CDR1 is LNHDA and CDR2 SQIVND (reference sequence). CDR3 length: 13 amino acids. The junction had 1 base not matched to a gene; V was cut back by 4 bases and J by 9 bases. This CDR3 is CASSTGLAGEQFF. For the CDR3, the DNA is TGTGCCAGTAGTACGGGACTAGCGGGTGAGCAGTTCTTC.

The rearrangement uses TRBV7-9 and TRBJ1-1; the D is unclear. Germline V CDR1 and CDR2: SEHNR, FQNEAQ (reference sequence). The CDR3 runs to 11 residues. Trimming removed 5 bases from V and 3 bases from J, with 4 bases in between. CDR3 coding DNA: TGTGCCAGCAGCCGGGACACTGAAGCTTTCTTT. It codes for CASSRDTEAFF.

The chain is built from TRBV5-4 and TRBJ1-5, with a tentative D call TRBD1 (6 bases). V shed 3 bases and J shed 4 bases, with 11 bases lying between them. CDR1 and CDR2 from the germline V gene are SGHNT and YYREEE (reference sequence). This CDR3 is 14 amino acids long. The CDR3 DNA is TGTGCCAGCAGCTGGGGGGGCCCAAATCAGCCCCAGCATTTT. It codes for CASSWGGPNQPQHF.

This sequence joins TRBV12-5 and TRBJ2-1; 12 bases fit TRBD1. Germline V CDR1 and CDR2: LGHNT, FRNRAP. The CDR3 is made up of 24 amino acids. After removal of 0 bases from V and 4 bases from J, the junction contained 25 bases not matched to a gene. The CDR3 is CASGLVVGGPFGTGGPRGYNEQFF. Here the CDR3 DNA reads TGTGCTAGTGGTTTGGTAGTGGGGGGACCTTTCGGGACAGGGGGCCCTAGGGGGTACAATGAGCAGTTCTTC. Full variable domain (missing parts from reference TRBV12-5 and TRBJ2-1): DARVTQTPRHKVTEMGQEVTMRCQPILGHNTVFWYRQTMMQGLELLAYFRNRAPLDDSGMPKDRFSAEMPDATLATLKIQPSEPRDSAVYFCASGLVVGGPFGTGGPRGYNEQFFGPGTRLTVL.

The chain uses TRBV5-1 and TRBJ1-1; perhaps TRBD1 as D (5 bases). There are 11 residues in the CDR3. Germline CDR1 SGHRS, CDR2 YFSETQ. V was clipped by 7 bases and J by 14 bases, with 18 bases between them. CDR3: CASYSLGGYFF. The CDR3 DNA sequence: TGCGCCAGCTACTCTTTGGGGGGGTACTTCTTT.

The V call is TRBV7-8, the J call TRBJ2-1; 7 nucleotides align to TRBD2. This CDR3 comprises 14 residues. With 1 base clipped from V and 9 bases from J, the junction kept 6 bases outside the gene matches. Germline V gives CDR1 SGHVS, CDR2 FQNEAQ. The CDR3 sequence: CASSLEPAGVEQFF. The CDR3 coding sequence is TGTGCCAGCAGCTTAGAACCGGCGGGAGTTGAGCAGTTCTTC.

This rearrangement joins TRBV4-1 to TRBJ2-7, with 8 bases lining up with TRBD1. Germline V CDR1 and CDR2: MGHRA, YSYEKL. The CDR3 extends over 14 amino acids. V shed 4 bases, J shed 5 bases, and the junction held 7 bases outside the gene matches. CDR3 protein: CASSPRQGLNEQYF. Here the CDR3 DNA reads TGCGCCAGCAGCCCCCGACAGGGGTTGAACGAGCAGTACTTC.

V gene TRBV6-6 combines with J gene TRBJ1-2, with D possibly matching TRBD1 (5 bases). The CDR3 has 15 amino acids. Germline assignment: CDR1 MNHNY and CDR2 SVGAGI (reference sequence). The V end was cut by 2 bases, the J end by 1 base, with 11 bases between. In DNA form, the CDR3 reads TGTGCCAGCAGTTACGGGCAGGGTGGTAACTATGGCTACACCTTC. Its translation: CASSYGQGGNYGYTF.

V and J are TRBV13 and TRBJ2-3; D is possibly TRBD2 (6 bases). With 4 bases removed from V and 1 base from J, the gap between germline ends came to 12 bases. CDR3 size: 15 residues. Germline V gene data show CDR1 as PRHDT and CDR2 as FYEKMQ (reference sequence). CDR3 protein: CASSWTGVRTDTQYF. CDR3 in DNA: TGTGCCAGCAGCTGGACGGGAGTACGCACAGATACGCAGTATTTT.

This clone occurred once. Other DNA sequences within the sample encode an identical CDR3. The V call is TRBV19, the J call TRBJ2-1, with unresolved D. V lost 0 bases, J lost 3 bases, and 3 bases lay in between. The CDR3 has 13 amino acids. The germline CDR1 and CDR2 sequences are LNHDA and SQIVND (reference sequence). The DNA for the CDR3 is TGTGCCAGTAGTATAGACCGCTACAATGAGCAGTTCTTC. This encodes CASSIDRYNEQFF. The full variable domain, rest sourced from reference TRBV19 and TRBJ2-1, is DGGITQSPKYLFRKEGQNVTLSCEQNLNHDAMYWYRQDPGQGLRLIYYSQIVNDFQKGDIAEGYSVSREKKESFPLTVTSAQKNPTAFYLCASSIDRYNEQFFGPGTRLTVL.

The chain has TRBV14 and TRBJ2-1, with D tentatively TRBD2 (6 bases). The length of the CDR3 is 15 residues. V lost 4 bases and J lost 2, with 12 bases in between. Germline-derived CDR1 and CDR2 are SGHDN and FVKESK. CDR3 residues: CASSLAAVPYNEQFF. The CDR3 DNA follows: TGTGCCAGCAGCCTAGCGGCGGTCCCCTACAATGAGCAGTTCTTC.

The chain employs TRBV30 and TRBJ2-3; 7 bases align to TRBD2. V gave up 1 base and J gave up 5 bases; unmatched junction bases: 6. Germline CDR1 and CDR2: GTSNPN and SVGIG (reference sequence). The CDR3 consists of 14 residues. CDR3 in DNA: TGTGCCTGGAGTGGGGGCGGGAGTCGAGATACGCAGTATTTT. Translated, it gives CAWSGGGSRDTQYF.

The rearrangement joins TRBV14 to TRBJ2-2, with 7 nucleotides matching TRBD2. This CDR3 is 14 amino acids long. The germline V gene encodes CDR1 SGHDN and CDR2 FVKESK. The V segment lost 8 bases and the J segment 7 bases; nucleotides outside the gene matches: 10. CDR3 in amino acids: CASAKAGVLGELFF. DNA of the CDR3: TGTGCCAGCGCAAAGGCGGGAGTGCTCGGGGAGCTGTTTTTT.